This T cell receptor beta chain was profiled in a study of T-cell memory formation after mild COVID-19. Overall study findings and caveats: Mainly CM and EM harbored the contracting CD4+ clones; mainly EMRA harbored the CD8+ ones. Clones contracting day 15 to 85 were balanced CD4/CD8; later expanders leaned CD4+.

TCRdb re-called the 5' RACE reads through MiXCR, storing one row per CDR3 protein. The table lists approximately 490,000 distinct CDR3 sequences, just over 20% of them singletons, with about an eighth in the top ten. Regarding this clonotype: Its specificity is not known.

CDR3 length: 14 residues. V lost 0 bases and J lost 9, with 12 bases in between. Germline CDR1 reads SGHTA; CDR2 reads FQGNSA. Specimen: PBMCs or a T cell subset sorted from them (not recorded which). The origin of this receptor is an adult woman who had mild COVID-19 (a few samples of this study predate the infection). Cell type and time point are not known. The rearrangement uses TRBV7-2 and TRBJ2-1; D is possibly TRBD2 (6 bases). The CDR3 spells CASSLALAGGEQFF. As DNA, the CDR3 is TGTGCCAGCAGCTTAGCACTAGCAGGTGGTGAGCAGTTCTTC.